This T cell receptor beta chain was identified during a study of blood T cell repertoires in COVID-19 (dated by TCRdb to the early 2020s). Broadly, across the study: Collaborator samples came from the United States, Italy and Spain and covered acute and convalescent phases of COVID-19. The material from the prospective study consisted of cDNA or gDNA derived from T cells, B-cell-depleted T cells, or PBMCs. Subjects who had been exposed to COVID-19, were actively infected with it, or had recovered from it provided the deeply sampled blood TCRbeta repertoires that made up the dataset. The repertoires were made available in a free public database intended to serve as a resource for research on the immune response to SARS-CoV-2. The samples were drawn from two sources: the first 160 participants of the ongoing ImmuneRACE study, and 1,254 subjects contributed by 6 global collaborators. Nearly every sample came with metadata listing a de-identified subject ID, COVID-19 status, age in years and sex. Where HLA class I and class II types were available, the types were taken from metadata supplied by the sample provider, not from assay-based typing.

TCRbeta CDR3 regions were amplified from genomic DNA by means of the immunoSEQ Assay, a bias-controlled multiplex PCR. In the original analysis: The number of nucleated cells in each sample was estimated by amplification of reference gene primers within the assay. To quantify the absolute abundance of each unique TCRbeta CDR3 rearrangement, sequence reads were collapsed and filtered. Productive Simpson clonality was computed per sample as the square root of Simpson's diversity index over productive rearrangements. The immuneACCESS repertoire file appears here via TCRdb, limited to in-frame rearrangements. These files lack a portion of the clones; in checked studies, under half of the deficit traces to unresolved V genes, and the cause of the others is not known. Clone size and V and J calls were adopted from that table, with D and trimming inferred from the DNA. This sample lists roughly 190,000 clones; 70% to 90% were detected once. Around 6.6% of the sample comes from the top ten.

This clone was counted once. The antigen it recognizes is unknown. No much larger clone exists at a distance of one base, and base qualities are not known. What the research found in general, with its limitations: The quantity of clinical and demographic metadata differed by source and by participant and was supplied without curation.

From the germline V gene (reference sequence), CDR1 is GTSNPN and CDR2 is SVGIG. V is clipped by 2 bases and J by 5 bases, and the sequence between their germline boundaries is 15 bases long. Including cysteine and phenylalanine, the CDR3 has 15 amino acids. Solely the CDR3 DNA is kept, with 45 bases framed from the first base. Another Seattle source contributed samples from volunteer blood donors who had recovered from COVID-19. Each collaborating institution followed its own protocols to collect whole blood in K2EDTA tubes. For TCRbeta analysis, collaborator samples were shipped as frozen whole blood, as isolated PBMCs, or as DNA extracted from either sample type.

The specimen sequenced was peripheral blood. The clonotype originates from a woman aged 40 to 55 who had recovered from COVID-19. This sequence uses TRBV30 and TRBJ1-4, with a weak D call of TRBD1 (5 bases match). The sequenced DNA: TGTGCCTGGAGTCAAAGGGGTTCAGTGAATGAAAAACTGTTTTTT. This encodes CAWSQRGSVNEKLFF.